This is a list of T cell receptor beta chains from one sample in a study of T cell responses to AZD1222 COVID-19 vaccine. Here immunoSEQ multiplex PCR was the method, and the copy in TCRdb shows in-frame clones only, minus some. The sample yields 180,000 or so clones, 85% to 95% seen once. The specimen comprised peripheral blood, sampled 28 days after the second AZD1222 dose. The receptors derive from an adult who received the AZD1222 COVID-19 vaccine. Both conserved end residues are part of each CDR3. Each record gives: V gene, J gene, clone size, D gene, CDR3 protein, CDR3 DNA. D genes are given only for firm matches. Size tells how often a clone was seen (once, few, many) or the class of an expanded clone, and some rows leave it out.

V: TRBV7-7; J: TRBJ2-3; size: once; D: TRBD1; CDR3: CASSLRQGITDTQYF; DNA: TGTGCCAGCAGCCTAAGACAGGGGATCACAGATACGCAGTATTTT
V: TRBV19; J: TRBJ2-3; size: .; D: TRBD2; CDR3: CASRAPGLADPDTQYF; DNA: TGTGCCAGTAGAGCTCCGGGACTAGCGGACCCAGATACGCAGTATTTT
V: TRBV27; J: TRBJ2-2; size: .; D: TRBD1; CDR3: CASSLHGWQGDTGELFF; DNA: TGTGCCAGCAGTTTACACGGGTGGCAGGGGGACACCGGGGAGCTGTTTTTT
V: TRBV18; J: TRBJ1-3; size: .; D: TRBD1; CDR3: CASSPDGQAFGNTIYF; DNA: TGTGCCAGCTCACCCGATGGACAGGCTTTCGGGAACACCATATATTTT
V: TRBV11-2; J: TRBJ1-2; size: .; D: .; CDR3: CASSRRGTYGYTF; DNA: TGTGCCAGCAGCCGCCGGGGGACCTATGGCTACACCTTC
V: TRBV10-3; J: TRBJ1-5; size: .; D: TRBD1; CDR3: CAISGQAGGPQHF; DNA: TGTGCCATCAGCGGACAGGCCGGCGGGCCCCAGCATTTT
V: TRBV7-9; J: TRBJ2-7; size: .; D: TRBD1; CDR3: CASSSRTGIAYEQYF; DNA: TGTGCCAGCAGCTCACGGACAGGGATCGCCTACGAGCAGTACTTC
V: TRBV7-8; J: TRBJ1-6; size: .; D: TRBD1; CDR3: CASSSTGTSNSPLHF; DNA: TGTGCCAGCAGCTCGACAGGGACATCCAATTCACCCCTCCACTTT
V: TRBV27; J: TRBJ1-3; size: .; D: .; CDR3: CASSPGGGNTIYF; DNA: TGTGCCAGCAGTCCCGGAGGAGGAAACACCATATATTTT
V: TRBV18; J: TRBJ1-1; size: .; D: TRBD1; CDR3: CASSPYDRGEGMNTEAFF; DNA: TGTGCCAGCTCACCGTACGACAGGGGAGAGGGCATGAACACTGAAGCTTTCTTT
V: TRBV30; J: TRBJ2-2; size: .; D: .; CDR3: CAWSGNTGELFF; DNA: TGTGCCTGGAGCGGGAACACCGGGGAGCTGTTTTTT
V: TRBV19; J: TRBJ1-2; size: .; D: .; CDR3: CASSIVEELDFYGYTF; DNA: TGTGCCAGTAGTATAGTGGAAGAACTTGACTTCTATGGCTACACCTTC
V: TRBV3-1/TRBV3-2; J: TRBJ1-3; size: .; D: .; CDR3: CASSQDTDTGNTIYF; DNA: TGTGCCAGCAGCCAGGATACGGACACCGGAAACACCATATATTTT
V: TRBV6-1; J: TRBJ2-3; size: .; D: TRBD2; CDR3: CASSESAGGQDTQYF; DNA: TGTGCCAGCAGTGAATCAGCGGGGGGCCAGGATACGCAGTATTTT
V: TRBV6-5; J: TRBJ1-5; size: .; D: .; CDR3: CASSYSTGLNQPQHF; DNA: TGTGCCAGCAGTTACTCGACGGGGCTCAATCAGCCCCAGCATTTT
V: TRBV19; J: TRBJ2-7; size: once; D: .; CDR3: CASSTGFPPYEQYF; DNA: TGTGCCAGTAGTACGGGGTTCCCCCCCTACGAGCAGTACTTC
V: TRBV6-5; J: TRBJ1-2; size: .; D: .; CDR3: CASSYRRGDGYTF; DNA: TGTGCCAGCAGTTACCGTCGAGGGGATGGCTACACCTTC
V: TRBV28; J: TRBJ1-1; size: .; D: .; CDR3: CASTALGTEAFF; DNA: TGTGCCAGCACCGCCCTTGGCACTGAAGCTTTCTTT
V: TRBV6-5; J: TRBJ1-1; size: .; D: .; CDR3: CASSYSFRGGGTEAFF; DNA: TGTGCCAGCAGTTACTCATTCCGGGGGGGAGGGACTGAAGCTTTCTTT
V: TRBV7-8; J: TRBJ1-1; size: .; D: TRBD1; CDR3: CASSLGEGTANTEAFF; DNA: TGTGCCAGCAGCTTAGGGGAGGGGACAGCGAACACTGAAGCTTTCTTT
V: TRBV18; J: TRBJ2-5; size: .; D: TRBD1; CDR3: CASSLSGQGVETQYF; DNA: TGTGCCAGCTCACTCTCAGGACAGGGGGTCGAGACCCAGTACTTC
V: TRBV28; J: TRBJ2-6; size: .; D: .; CDR3: CASSLDPSGANVLTF; DNA: TGTGCCAGCAGTTTGGACCCCTCTGGGGCCAACGTCCTGACTTTC
V: TRBV7-3; J: TRBJ2-1; size: .; D: TRBD2; CDR3: CASSLAGDLYNEQFF; DNA: TGTGCCAGCAGCTTAGCGGGAGACCTTTACAATGAGCAGTTCTTC
V: TRBV28; J: TRBJ1-1; size: .; D: .; CDR3: CASMLRGRNTEAFF; DNA: TGTGCCAGCATGCTTCGAGGGAGGAACACTGAAGCTTTCTTT
V: TRBV4-1; J: TRBJ2-6; size: few; D: TRBD1; CDR3: CASSQATGSSGANVLTF; DNA: TGCGCCAGCAGCCAAGCGACAGGGAGCTCTGGGGCCAACGTCCTGACTTTC
V: TRBV5-1; J: TRBJ1-1; size: .; D: .; CDR3: CASSDTGGTTEAFF; DNA: TGCGCCAGCAGCGACACGGGGGGGACCACTGAAGCTTTCTTT